This T cell receptor beta chain was identified during a study of CXCR3-negative and CXCR3-positive naive CD8 T cells. Per germline, CDR1 SQVTM and CDR2 ANQGSEA. This CDR3 spans 18 amino acids. Study-wide results and limits: Memory CD8+ cells showed much lower diversity, while both naive subsets were comparably high.

Comments on this clonotype: Antigen specificity is unknown.

In preparing the TRB cDNA libraries, 5' RACE with UMI labels was used. Following a re-call of the 5' RACE reads, TCRdb has one entry per CDR3 protein and lacks DNA. The sample totals around 52,000 distinct CDR3 sequences. Specimen: memory CD8+ T cells from blood. The chain joins TRBV29-1 to TRBJ1-6; absent DNA, TCRdb's TRBD1 call cannot be checked. This TCR came from a human donor in good health. Some clones in this sample may be carry-over from other donors' samples. The CDR3: CSVEREKQGLRYNSPLHF.